The 29 T cell receptor beta chains reported below all come from one sample, sequenced in a study of cytomegalovirus exposure and HLA in healthy donors. 13 Jbeta primers and 60 Vbeta primers were used for the PCR. The protocol was immunoSEQ multiplex PCR, while the TCRdb copy is restricted to in-frame clones and leaves out a portion. The sample has approximately 110,000 clones, under 85% seen once. The sample was PBMCs. The source of these receptors is a man aged 30 to 45 in good health and CMV-seropositive.

The chain joins TRBV19 to TRBJ2-1, with 10 bases identical to TRBD2. The V and J ends lost 6 bases and 10 bases, in that order; junction bases with no gene match: 9. Germline V lookup: CDR1 LNHDA, CDR2 SQIVND (reference sequence). The CDR3 is 14 amino acids. This CDR3 is CASSLAGGLGEQFF. Written as DNA, the CDR3 is TGTGCCAGTAGCTTAGCGGGGGGACTTGGGGAGCAGTTCTTC.

This chain uses TRBV5-1 with TRBJ2-3; 14 nucleotides agree with TRBD2. CDR3 length: 16 residues. The V and J ends lost 3 bases and 0 bases, in that order; junction bases with no gene match: 0. The germline CDR1 and CDR2 sequences are SGHRS and YFSETQ. CDR3 sequence (DNA): TGCGCCAGCAGCTGGACTAGCGGGGGGAGCACAGATACGCAGTATTTT. It encodes CASSWTSGGSTDTQYF.

J is TRBJ1-3 and V is TRBV5-1; no definite D call. The CDR3 has 16 amino acids. The germline gives CDR1 SGHRS, CDR2 YFSETQ. V gave up 0 bases and J gave up 0 bases, with 10 bases separating them. The CDR3 reads CASSLVLGFSGNTIYF. Written as DNA, the CDR3 is TGCGCCAGCAGCTTGGTTCTGGGCTTCTCTGGAAACACCATATATTTT.

The rearrangement uses TRBV9 and TRBJ1-1; a possible D gene is TRBD1 (6 bases). Trimming took 4 bases from V and 1 from J, leaving 11 bases between them. The CDR3 contains 14 residues. Germline CDR1 and CDR2: SGDLS and YYNGEE. This chain's CDR3 is CASSPTTGNTEAFF. CDR3 nucleotide sequence: TGTGCCAGCAGCCCTACGACAGGGAACACTGAAGCTTTCTTT.

This sequence joins TRBV27 and TRBJ2-5; 9 bases are a match to TRBD1. The J call may be wrong; the DNA end is better matched by TRBJ2-7. The germline gives CDR1 MNHEY, CDR2 SMNVEV (reference sequence). This CDR3 spans 15 amino acids. The CDR3 loop reads CASLTRGTGPYEQYF. The DNA for the CDR3 is TGTGCCAGCCTAACGCGGGGGACAGGGCCGTACGAGCAGTACTTC.

The chain couples TRBV18 to TRBJ2-7; 7 nucleotides align to TRBD1. Trimming removed 3 bases from V and 7 bases from J; junction bases left unmatched: 6. CDR3 length: 13 residues. Per the germline V gene, CDR1 is KGHSH and CDR2 is LQKENI. CDR3 in amino acids: CASSPMTGREQYF. In nucleotides, the CDR3 is TGTGCCAGCTCACCCATGACAGGGCGGGAGCAGTACTTC.

The CDR3 DNA sequence: TGCGCCACCGGGCGGGACAGGGACACCGGGGAGCTGTTTTTT. Amino acid sequence: CATGRDRDTGELFF. This chain uses TRBV10-1 with TRBJ2-2; 9 bases map to TRBD1. This CDR3 comprises 14 residues. J lost 3 bases, V lost 10 bases, and 6 bases had no gene match. Germline assignment: CDR1 WNHNN and CDR2 SYGVQD (reference sequence).

This chain links TRBV7-2 with TRBJ2-5; TRBD2 matches 11 bases. The germline V gene encodes CDR1 SGHTA and CDR2 FQGNSA. V lost 5 bases, J lost 5 bases, and 7 bases stayed unmatched. The CDR3 is 15 residues long. The CDR3 coding sequence is TGTGCCAGCAGCCTTAGCGGGGGGGCCCGGGAGACCCAGTACTTC. Protein sequence: CASSLSGGARETQYF. The variable domain in full, completed from reference TRBV7-2 and TRBJ2-5, reads GAGVSQSPSNKVTEKGKDVELRCDPISGHTALYWYRQSLGQGLEFLIYFQGNSAPDKSGLPSDRFSAERTGGSVSTLTIQRTQQEDSAVYLCASSLSGGARETQYFGPGTRLLVL.

The chain has TRBV28 and TRBJ1-1, with 7 bases identical to TRBD1. Unmatched junction bases numbered 7, after V lost 6 bases and J lost 3 bases. The CDR3 is 14 amino acids. Germline lookup yields CDR1 MDHEN and CDR2 SYDVKM. CDR3 nucleotide sequence: TGTGCCAGCAGGATGACAGGGACGGACACTGAAGCTTTCTTT. It codes for CASRMTGTDTEAFF.

The chain recombines TRBV14 with TRBJ2-3; the D gene is possibly TRBD2 (7 bases). The germline gives CDR1 SGHDN, CDR2 FVKESK. This CDR3 has 16 residues. V gave up 0 bases and J gave up 2 bases, with 12 bases separating them. The CDR3 protein is CASSQDRGAITDTQYF. The CDR3, as DNA: TGTGCCAGCAGCCAAGATCGGGGGGCTATCACAGATACGCAGTATTTT.

The chain couples TRBV30 to TRBJ2-2, with 7 bases identical to TRBD2. This CDR3 contains 13 residues. Germline loops: CDR1 GTSNPN, CDR2 SVGIG (reference sequence). V shed 5 bases, J shed 2 bases, and the junction held 2 bases outside the gene matches. For the CDR3, the DNA is TGTGCCTGGGGGGGGGATAACACCGGGGAGCTGTTTTTT. Its translation is CAWGGDNTGELFF.

V is TRBV19 and J is TRBJ2-6; 9 positions match TRBD1. CDR3 length equals 17 residues. After removal of 7 bases from V and 0 bases from J, the junction contained 7 bases not matched to a gene. Germline V gene data show CDR1 as LNHDA and CDR2 as SQIVND (reference sequence). The CDR3 coding sequence is TGTGCCAGTACCCAGGACAGGGGAGTCTCTGGGGCCAACGTCCTGACTTTC. This gives the protein CASTQDRGVSGANVLTF.

The chain joins TRBV5-4 to TRBJ1-2, with D possibly TRBD1 on 6 matching bases. The V end was cut by 2 bases, the J end by 4 bases, with 9 bases between. This CDR3 contains 13 residues. The germline CDR1 and CDR2 sequences are SGHNT and YYREEE (reference sequence). In DNA, the CDR3 is TGTGCCAGCAGCTTTGGACAGACCTATGGCTACACCTTC. Translated: CASSFGQTYGYTF.

This clone was recorded many times. The chain carries TRBV10-3 and TRBJ2-5, with D possibly matching TRBD2 (5 bases). The CDR3 loop spans 14 amino acids. V was clipped by 1 base and J by 2 bases, with 8 bases between them. Per the germline V gene, CDR1 is ENHRY and CDR2 is SYGVKD. The CDR3 sequence is CAISEFRGQETQYF. CDR3 nucleotide sequence: TGTGCCATCAGTGAGTTCCGGGGACAAGAGACCCAGTACTTC.

In the case of this clone: One junction end does not reproduce the germline sequence, and a read error may be involved. The genes are TRBV7-9 and TRBJ1-2; the D gene is possibly TRBD1 (6 bases). The CDR3 length is 13 residues. CDR1 SEHNR and CDR2 FQNEAQ come from the germline V gene (reference sequence). This chain's CDR3 is CSSSLTGLYGYTF. In DNA form, the CDR3 reads TGTTCCAGCAGCCTTACAGGGCTCTATGGCTACACCTTC.

V is TRBV9 and J is TRBJ1-6; a possible D gene is TRBD1 (5 bases). V lost 3 bases and J 7 bases, leaving 11 bases between the germline ends. The CDR3 is 14 amino acids. CDR1 and CDR2 from the germline V gene are SGDLS and YYNGEE. The CDR3 is CASSATVENSPLHF. The CDR3 DNA follows: TGTGCCAGCAGCGCGACAGTTGAGAATTCACCCCTCCACTTT.

V usage is TRBV11-2 and J usage is TRBJ2-1, with 10 bases matching TRBD2. CDR3 size: 15 residues. Germline CDR1 reads SGHAT; CDR2 reads FQNNGV. Germline trimming cut 2 bases from V and 7 bases from J; bases unmatched to any gene: 5. The CDR3 is CASSLLAGVGNEQFF. The CDR3 DNA reads TGTGCCAGCAGCTTACTAGCGGGGGTTGGGAATGAGCAGTTCTTC.

This sequence joins TRBV2 and TRBJ1-5; TRBD1 is a possible D gene (5 bases). Germline lookup yields CDR1 SNHLY and CDR2 FYNNEI. The CDR3 loop spans 13 amino acids. Between the trimmed V and J ends, which lost 8 bases and 3 bases, there was a span of 11 bases. For the CDR3, the DNA is TGTGCCAGCTCGGTGGACATCAATCAGCCCCAGCATTTT. This sequence encodes CASSVDINQPQHF.

The rearrangement joins TRBV10-3 to TRBJ2-5, with a weak D call TRBD1 (5 bases). The CDR3 runs 13 residues. V was pared by 6 bases and J by 2 bases, with 10 bases between. The germline CDR1 and CDR2 sequences are ENHRY and SYGVKD. As DNA, the CDR3 is TGTGCCATCAGGGGGCAAGAACAAGAGACCCAGTACTTC. It encodes CAIRGQEQETQYF.

The V and J genes are TRBV4-2 and TRBJ2-5, with a possible D match to TRBD2 (6 bases). The CDR3 consists of 15 residues. V was shortened by 2 bases and J by 5 bases, with 15 bases between the two germline ends. Per germline, CDR1 LGHNA and CDR2 YNFKEQ. The CDR3: CASSQLPGEEETQYF. The CDR3 bases are TGTGCCAGCAGCCAACTCCCGGGGGAGGAGGAGACCCAGTACTTC.

The genes are TRBV5-4 and TRBJ2-3, with 8 bases matching TRBD2. The CDR3 runs to 15 residues. J lost 2 bases, V lost 4 bases, and 6 bases had no gene match. Germline CDR1 is SGHNT and CDR2 is YYREEE (reference sequence). CDR3: CASSLRGAPTDTQYF. CDR3 nucleotide sequence: TGTGCCAGCAGCCTGCGGGGGGCTCCCACAGATACGCAGTATTTT.

The chain uses TRBV4-3 and TRBJ2-7, with 10 bases matching TRBD2. The germline gives CDR1 LGHNA, CDR2 YSLEER. This CDR3 has 17 residues. V shed 0 bases, J shed 5 bases, and the junction held 10 bases outside the gene matches. The CDR3 is CASSQDISVAGGDEQYF. The DNA of the CDR3 is TGCGCCAGCAGCCAAGATATATCCGTAGCGGGGGGCGACGAGCAGTACTTC.

The J gene is TRBJ1-5, the V gene TRBV19; the match to TRBD1 covers 8 bases. Germline V lookup: CDR1 LNHDA, CDR2 SQIVND (reference sequence). The CDR3 has 15 amino acids. V trimming: 5 bases; J trimming: 7 bases; junction bases outside the gene matches: 10. In DNA form, the CDR3 reads TGTGCCAGTAGTGCAGAGGACAGGGTTTGGCAGCCCCAGCATTTT. This translates into CASSAEDRVWQPQHF.

The chain joins TRBV6-6 to TRBJ1-4, with D unresolved. This CDR3 comprises 16 residues. V lost 7 bases to trimming and J lost 6 bases, with 21 bases between them. The germline V gene encodes CDR1 MNHNY and CDR2 SVGAGI (reference sequence). CDR3 coding DNA: TGTGCCAGCACATACCCCCTTGGTCTTGGCTATGAAAAACTGTTTTTT. This gives the protein CASTYPLGLGYEKLFF.

V gene TRBV28 combines with J gene TRBJ1-3; D gene unclear. Between the trimmed V and J ends, which lost 4 bases and 0 bases, there was a span of 10 bases. Germline CDR1 is MDHEN and CDR2 is SYDVKM. The CDR3 has 15 amino acids. The CDR3 sequence: CASSSPRASGNTIYF. The CDR3 DNA sequence: TGTGCCAGCAGTTCTCCGAGGGCCTCTGGAAACACCATATATTTT.

J is TRBJ1-1 and V is TRBV30; tentatively, D is TRBD1 (6 bases). The CDR3 runs 12 residues. Trimming stripped 5 bases from V and 1 base from J, with 8 bases between. Germline V lookup: CDR1 GTSNPN, CDR2 SVGIG (reference sequence). The CDR3 region has the DNA TGTGCCTGGGCAGGGGCGAACACTGAAGCTTTCTTT. Translated: CAWAGANTEAFF.

V gene TRBV29-1 combines with J gene TRBJ2-7; 11 bases map to TRBD1. V gave up 5 bases and J gave up 4 bases; unmatched junction bases: 4. CDR3 length: 13 amino acids. CDR1 and CDR2 (germline): SQVTM, ANQGSEA. The CDR3 region has the DNA TGCAGCGTTCGGGACAGGGGGGGGTACGAGCAGTACTTC. This encodes CSVRDRGGYEQYF.

The V call is TRBV13, the J call TRBJ2-7; D gene uncertain. V was clipped by 3 bases and J by 1 base, with 13 bases between them. Germline V gives CDR1 PRHDT, CDR2 FYEKMQ (reference sequence). The CDR3 covers 15 residues. CDR3 sequence: CASSFQALNSYEQYF. DNA for the CDR3: TGTGCCAGCAGCTTCCAGGCGCTAAATTCCTACGAGCAGTACTTC.

The chain links TRBV7-9 to TRBJ1-2, with D unresolved. The germline V and J ends were trimmed by 4 bases and 1 base, with 4 bases remaining between them. There are 12 residues in the CDR3. Germline CDR1 SEHNR, CDR2 FQNEAQ (reference sequence). For the CDR3, the DNA is TGTGCCAGCAGCTCTTTTAACTATGGCTACACCTTC. It yields the protein CASSSFNYGYTF.